Each of the 30 T cell receptor beta chains below was sequenced from the same sample in a study of T-cell reconstitution after alpha-beta-depleted transplantation in children. Unique molecular identifiers featured in how the TCRbeta library was prepared. TCRdb fed the PCR reads into MiXCR, producing one record per CDR3 protein. The repertoire includes around 500,000 distinct CDR3 sequences, 23% of them detected once, and 14% sits in the top ten. The material was PBMCs, mostly from graft donor cells, obtained 360 days after TCRalphabeta/CD19-depleted stem cell transplant. These receptors all stem from a boy under two years old who had a stem cell transplant for acute myeloid leukemia, so the T cells may come from the graft donor.

The V gene is TRBV19, the J gene TRBJ1-5; TRBD1 matches 7 bases. Germline CDR1 is LNHDA and CDR2 is SQIVND (reference sequence). The V gene end was trimmed by 7 bases and the J gene end by 4 bases; junction bases not matched to a gene: 10. This CDR3 spans 15 amino acids. The CDR3 region is CASTETGLLNQPQHF. CDR3 DNA: TGTGCCAGTACCGAGACAGGGTTGCTAAATCAGCCCCAGCATTTT. Full variable domain (remainder filled in from reference TRBV19 and TRBJ1-5): DGGITQSPKYLFRKEGQNVTLSCEQNLNHDAMYWYRQDPGQGLRLIYYSQIVNDFQKGDIAEGYSVSREKKESFPLTVTSAQKNPTAFYLCASTETGLLNQPQHFGDGTRLSIL.

This clonotype has only a few counts. This CDR3 reads CASSFYRDRVGETQYF. CDR3 DNA: TGCGCCAGCAGCTTTTACCGGGACAGGGTCGGAGAGACCCAGTACTTC. The V and J genes are TRBV5-1 and TRBJ2-5, with 9 bases aligning to TRBD1. V dropped 2 bases and J dropped 4; count of bases not matched to a gene: 9. The germline gives CDR1 SGHRS, CDR2 YFSETQ. This CDR3 is built from 16 residues.

As DNA, the CDR3 is TGCGCCAGCAGCAGCCGGCCGTCCTACGAGCAGTACGTC. Amino acid sequence: CASSSRPSYEQYV. This chain connects TRBV5-1 to TRBJ2-7; the D is unclear. The CDR3 spans 13 residues. Germline assignment: CDR1 SGHRS and CDR2 YFSETQ. The germline V and J ends were trimmed by 4 bases and 1 base, with 9 bases remaining between them.

This chain joins TRBV6-5 and TRBJ1-2; D remains unclear. The CDR3 has 14 residues. Trimming left V 0 bases short and J 6 bases short, with 11 bases between. CDR1 MNHEY and CDR2 SVGAGI come from the germline V gene. As DNA, the CDR3 is TGTGCCAGCAGTTACTCTGGACTAACGGATGGCTACACCTTC. Encoded protein: CASSYSGLTDGYTF.

The chain combines TRBV25-1 with TRBJ2-5, with no clear D. This CDR3 contains 14 residues. Trimming took 4 bases from V and 4 from J, leaving 13 bases between them. Germline CDR1 is MGHDK and CDR2 is SYGVNS. Written as DNA, the CDR3 is TGTGCCAGCAGTGTAACATCAACGGGAGAGACCCAGTACTTC. Its protein product is CASSVTSTGETQYF.

In this sample, this clonotype turned up a few times. The chain joins TRBV4-1 to TRBJ1-5, with TRBD1 matching over 7 bases. CDR1 is MGHRA, CDR2 YSYEKL, per germline. This CDR3 has 14 amino acids. The trim removed 4 bases at V and 6 bases at J, leaving 6 bases unmatched. This CDR3 is CASSPVTGSQPQHF. CDR3 in DNA: TGCGCCAGCAGCCCGGTGACAGGGAGTCAGCCCCAGCATTTT.

In this sample, this clonotype turned up many times. The rearrangement links TRBV20-1 to TRBJ1-1; D gene unclear. Trimming shortened V by 1 base and J by 5 bases, and 14 bases separated the two germline ends. Germline V gives CDR1 DFQATT, CDR2 SNEGSKA (reference sequence). The CDR3 length is 14 residues. CDR3: CSARGGGRQTEAFF. CDR3 nucleotide sequence: TGCAGTGCTAGAGGGGGAGGCCGGCAAACTGAAGCTTTCTTT.

This clonotype was observed at least ten times. This chain joins TRBV25-1 and TRBJ1-5; 12 bases line up with TRBD1. Germline CDR1 is MGHDK and CDR2 is SYGVNS. V gave up 4 bases and J gave up 7 bases; unmatched junction bases: 8. The CDR3 has 16 amino acids. The CDR3 loop is CASSGAGQGARQPQHF. The DNA of the CDR3 is TGTGCCAGCAGTGGCGCGGGACAGGGGGCTAGACAGCCCCAGCATTTT.

The CDR3 is CASSLLPLRVEITDTQYF. In DNA, the CDR3 is TGTGCCAGCAGCTTACTCCCCTTACGTGTCGAAATCACAGATACGCAGTATTTT. The chain links TRBV11-3 to TRBJ2-3; D call uncertain. The length of the CDR3 is 18 residues. The germline CDR1 and CDR2 sequences are SGHNT and YENEEA. V gave up 2 bases and J gave up 2 bases, with 20 bases separating them.

This clonotype was recorded at least ten times. The chain links TRBV20-1 to TRBJ2-2; no clear D gene. V was pared by 0 bases and J by 6 bases, with 11 bases between. The CDR3 totals 14 residues. Per the germline V gene, CDR1 is DFQATT and CDR2 is SNEGSKA (reference sequence). The CDR3 DNA sequence: TGCAGTGCTAGAGACTCTCTCTGGTCCGGGGAGCTGTTTTTT. Its translation: CSARDSLWSGELFF.

This clonotype came up many times. This chain links TRBV7-2 with TRBJ2-5, with TRBD2 identical over 10 bases. V dropped 2 bases and J dropped 2; count of bases not matched to a gene: 5. The CDR3 length is 16 residues. Germline lookup yields CDR1 SGHTA and CDR2 FQGNSA. The CDR3, as DNA: TGTGCCAGCAGCTTACGGGGTAGCGGGGGGCAAGAGACCCAGTACTTC. Encoded protein: CASSLRGSGGQETQYF.

This clonotype showed up many times. The chain recombines TRBV6-1 with TRBJ1-2; D remains ambiguous. CDR3 length equals 13 residues. Germline values: CDR1 MNHNS, CDR2 SASEGT. V shed 5 bases and J shed 4 bases, with 11 bases lying between them. The CDR3 reads CASSPEDVYGYTF. The CDR3 nucleotides are TGTGCCAGCAGTCCAGAAGATGTCTATGGCTACACCTTC.

The CDR3 loop is CSARDAQGMSEQYF. Here the CDR3 DNA reads TGCAGTGCTAGAGATGCACAGGGCATGAGCGAGCAGTACTTC. This sequence joins TRBV20-1 and TRBJ2-7, with D possibly TRBD1 on 6 matching bases. The CDR3 runs to 14 residues. Germline CDR1 and CDR2: DFQATT and SNEGSKA (reference sequence). Trimming stripped 0 bases from V and 6 bases from J, with 15 bases between.

The chain is built from TRBV6-5 and TRBJ1-6; the D gene is possibly TRBD1 (5 bases). V was pared by 2 bases and J by 2 bases, with 10 bases between. This CDR3 has 16 residues. Germline values: CDR1 MNHEY, CDR2 SVGAGI. The CDR3 reads CASSYRGWTYNSPLHF. For the CDR3, the DNA is TGTGCCAGCAGTTACCGGGGGTGGACCTATAATTCACCCCTCCACTTT.

This clonotype occurred a few times. This chain connects TRBV21-1 to TRBJ1-1. TRBV21-1 represents a pseudogene. The CDR3 has 10 amino acids. The CDR3 reads CASGNTEAFF. The CDR3 DNA follows: TGTGCCAGTGGAAACACTGAAGCTTTCTTT.

This clonotype was recorded a few times. V usage is TRBV20-1 and J usage is TRBJ2-5; weak D call: TRBD2 (5 bases). V was clipped by 1 base and J by 0 bases, with 12 bases between them. CDR3 length equals 15 residues. In germline, CDR1 is DFQATT, CDR2 SNEGSKA (reference sequence). DNA of the CDR3: TGCAGTGCTAGAGCTCCTTCGGGGAACCAAGAGACCCAGTACTTC. The encoded protein is CSARAPSGNQETQYF.

This clonotype has a count of ten or more. V is TRBV14 and J is TRBJ2-7, with 7 bases identical to TRBD1. The CDR3 totals 17 residues. Losses at the gene ends were 3 bases for V and 1 base for J; bases not matched to a gene: 12. Per the germline V gene, CDR1 is SGHDN and CDR2 is FVKESK. DNA of the CDR3: TGTGCCAGCAGCCACGACTCGACAGGGCTCAAGTCCTACGAGCAGTACTTC. Amino acids: CASSHDSTGLKSYEQYF. Combining the CDR3 with reference TRBV14 and TRBJ2-7 gives the whole variable domain EAGVTQFPSHSVIEKGQTVTLRCDPISGHDNLYWYRRVMGKEIKFLLHFVKESKQDESGMPNNRFLAERTGGTYSTLKVQPAELEDSGVYFCASSHDSTGLKSYEQYFGPGTRLTVT.

V and J are TRBV6-1 and TRBJ1-1; D is ambiguous. The length of the CDR3 is 12 residues. Deletions cut 7 bases from V and 0 bases from J, with 6 bases between. Germline V CDR1 and CDR2: MNHNS, SASEGT. DNA of the CDR3: TGTGCCAGCATGCACCTGAACACTGAAGCTTTCTTT. Its translation: CASMHLNTEAFF.

V usage is TRBV6-5 and J usage is TRBJ2-7; D is possibly TRBD1 (5 bases). In germline, CDR1 is MNHEY, CDR2 SVGAGI. The V gene lost 0 bases and the J gene lost 0 bases, with 6 bases spanning the gap. The CDR3 spans 14 residues. The CDR3 spells CASSYSDSSYEQYV. The CDR3 DNA reads as TGTGCCAGCAGTTACTCTGACAGCTCCTACGAGCAGTACGTC.

This clonotype was picked up a small number of times. V and J are TRBV9 and TRBJ1-4, with a weak D call TRBD1 (6 bases). The CDR3 is made up of 14 amino acids. CDR1 and CDR2 from the germline V gene are SGDLS and YYNGEE. Trimming pared 0 bases from V and 7 bases from J, leaving 10 bases between. The CDR3 bases are TGTGCCAGCAGCGTAGGGGCAGGGGTTGAAAAACTGTTTTTT. Protein: CASSVGAGVEKLFF.

The chain uses TRBV20-1 and TRBJ1-5; 7 nucleotides align to TRBD1. Losses at the gene ends were 5 bases for V and 0 bases for J; bases not matched to a gene: 7. The CDR3 loop spans 15 amino acids. Germline lookup yields CDR1 DFQATT and CDR2 SNEGSKA (reference sequence). In DNA, the CDR3 is TGCAGTGCTGGAGGGGACAGATATAGCAATCAGCCCCAGCATTTT. It encodes CSAGGDRYSNQPQHF.

In this sample, this clonotype turned up many times. Mismatch with germline at one junction end may stem from a read error. This chain joins TRBV18 and TRBJ2-3; D might be TRBD1 (6 bases). Germline assignment: CDR1 KGHSH and CDR2 LQKENI. The CDR3 is made up of 11 amino acids. The DNA for the CDR3 is TGTGCCAGCACGTGGACAGAAACGCAGTATTTT. Amino acid sequence: CASTWTETQYF. Filled out from reference TRBV18 and TRBJ2-3, the complete variable domain reads NAGVMQNPRHLVRRRGQEARLRCSPMKGHSHVYWYRQLPEEGLKFMVYLQKENIIDESGMPKERFSAEFPKEGPSILRIQQVVRGDSAAYFCASTWTETQYFGPGTRLTVL.

The chain is built from TRBV7-2 and TRBJ2-2; 11 nucleotides align to TRBD2. Unmatched junction bases numbered 6, after V lost 2 bases and J lost 7 bases. The CDR3 covers 16 residues. Germline CDR1 SGHTA, CDR2 FQGNSA. The CDR3 region has the DNA TGTGCCAGCAGCTTACTTAGCGGGGGGGCTTTCGGGGAGCTGTTTTTT. It encodes CASSLLSGGAFGELFF.

The J gene is TRBJ2-7, the V gene TRBV18; a possible D gene is TRBD2 (5 bases). The CDR3 spans 15 residues. V lost 3 bases, J lost 4 bases, and 16 bases lay in between. Germline-derived CDR1 and CDR2 are KGHSH and LQKENI. In DNA, the CDR3 is TGTGCCAGCTCACCTATTATTTCGGGATTATACGAGCAGTACTTC. Amino acid sequence: CASSPIISGLYEQYF.

This clonotype has just a few counts. The gene calls are TRBV12-3 or TRBV12-4 and TRBJ2-3; possibly TRBD1 or TRBD2 for D (6 bases each). Trimming left V 2 bases short and J 4 bases short, with 13 bases between. This CDR3 has 15 residues. This CDR3 reads CASSLTGAGSDTQYF. The CDR3 region has the DNA TGTGCCAGCAGTTTAACGGGGGCCGGGTCAGATACGCAGTATTTT.

The sample holds a few counts of this clonotype. The chain joins TRBV20-1 to TRBJ1-1, with 7 nucleotides matching TRBD1. J gave up 6 bases and V 5 bases, and 9 bases lay outside the gene matches. This CDR3 is built from 13 residues. Germline assignment: CDR1 DFQATT and CDR2 SNEGSKA (reference sequence). CDR3 residues: CSASPNRGAEAFF. CDR3 coding DNA: TGCAGTGCTTCTCCTAACAGGGGCGCTGAAGCTTTCTTT.

This clonotype appeared a few times. CDR3 region: CASSLQPRYEQYF. The CDR3 DNA is TGTGCCAGCAGCTTACAACCTCGCTACGAGCAGTACTTC. V usage is TRBV7-2 and J usage is TRBJ2-7; no firm D call. V lost 2 bases to trimming and J lost 3 bases, with 8 bases between them. The length of the CDR3 is 13 residues. The germline V gene has CDR1 SGHTA and CDR2 FQGNSA.

Concerning this clonotype: This may arise from a read error, as a much more abundant clone is one base away. The chain is built from TRBV4-1 and TRBJ2-6; possibly TRBD1 for D (6 bases). Germline V CDR1 and CDR2: MGHRA, YSYEKL. This CDR3 contains 16 residues. CDR3 bases: TGCGCCAGCAGCCAAGACAGGGGCTCTGGGGCCAACGTCCTGATTTTC. As protein: CASSQDRGSGANVLIF.

This clonotype was observed a handful of times. V and J are TRBV27 and TRBJ1-2, with TRBD1 as a possible D gene (5 bases). The CDR3 runs to 13 residues. The V gene lost 8 bases and the J gene lost 0 bases, with 10 bases spanning the gap. Per germline, CDR1 MNHEY and CDR2 SMNVEV (reference sequence). Here the CDR3 DNA reads TGTGCCAGCTGGGACGGAGCTAACTATGGCTACACCTTC. This translates into CASWDGANYGYTF.

This clonotype has at least ten counts. The V call is TRBV5-6, the J call TRBJ2-1; tentatively, D is TRBD1 or TRBD2 (5 bases each). Deletions cut 0 bases from V and 6 bases from J, with 10 bases between. This CDR3 is 14 amino acids long. The germline V gene has CDR1 SGHDT and CDR2 YYEEEE. This CDR3 is CASSLAGRVNEQFF. The CDR3 DNA follows: TGTGCCAGCAGCTTGGCGGGGCGCGTCAATGAGCAGTTCTTC. The full variable domain, with the rest looked up from reference TRBV5-6 and TRBJ2-1, is DAGVTQSPTHLIKTRGQQVTLRCSPKSGHDTVSWYQQALGQGPQFIFQYYEEEERQRGNFPDRFSGHQFPNYSSELNVNALLLGDSALYLCASSLAGRVNEQFFGPGTRLTVL.